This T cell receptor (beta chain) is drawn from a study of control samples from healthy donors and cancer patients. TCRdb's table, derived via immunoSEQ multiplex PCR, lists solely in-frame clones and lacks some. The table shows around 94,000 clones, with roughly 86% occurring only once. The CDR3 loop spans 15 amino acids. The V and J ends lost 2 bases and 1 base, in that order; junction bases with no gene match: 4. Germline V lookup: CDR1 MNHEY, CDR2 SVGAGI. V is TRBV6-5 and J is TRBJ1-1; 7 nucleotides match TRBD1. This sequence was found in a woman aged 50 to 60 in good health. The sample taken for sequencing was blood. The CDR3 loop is CASSYRAGGNTEAFF. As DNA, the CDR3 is TGTGCCAGCAGTTACCGAGCAGGGGGGAACACTGAAGCTTTCTTT.